Below, 28 T cell receptor beta chains from the same sample are listed, as sequenced in a study of T cell responses to AZD1222 COVID-19 vaccine (dated by TCRdb to about 2021). The method behind the library was the immunoSEQ multiplex PCR assay. TCRdb's version of the immuneACCESS table is confined to in-frame rearrangements and falls short of the full clone set. An unresolved V gene accounts for under half of the shortfall where checked; the remainder is of unknown origin. The table for this sample lists approximately 150,000 clones; under 90% of them were counted only once. Of the sample, 1.5% to 2% falls within the top ten clones. The sample's time point label is to be understood as: about 28 days (+/-7) after the second vaccine dose. Sample: peripheral blood, taken 28 days after the second AZD1222 dose. The receptors stem from an adult who received the AZD1222 COVID-19 vaccine.

Worth noting for this clone: One end of the junction fails to match germline, which may point to a read error. The J gene is TRBJ2-2, the V gene TRBV4-2, with 7 bases aligning to TRBD1. The germline gives CDR1 LGHNA, CDR2 YNFKEQ. This CDR3 is built from 16 residues. As DNA, the CDR3 is TGTGCCAGCAGTCAAGATGAGGGGGCTTTCACCGGGGAGCTGTTTTTT. It is translated as CASSQDEGAFTGELFF.

The chain links TRBV5-4 to TRBJ1-3, with D hard to call. Germline V gene data show CDR1 as SGHNT and CDR2 as YYREEE (reference sequence). V dropped 0 bases and J dropped 0 bases, with 10 bases sitting between them. The CDR3 is made up of 16 amino acids. The CDR3 DNA follows: TGTGCCAGCAGCTTGGAAGCGACACTCTCTGGAAACACCATATATTTT. This translates into CASSLEATLSGNTIYF.

The V call is TRBV30, the J call TRBJ1-1, with a possible D match to TRBD1 (5 bases). This CDR3 has 15 residues. Looked up from germline, CDR1 is GTSNPN and CDR2 is SVGIG (reference sequence). Trimming removed 0 bases from V and 1 base from J, with 12 bases in between. The CDR3 DNA sequence: TGTGCCTGGAGTGTGATCCTTGGGGCGAACACTGAAGCTTTCTTT. The encoded protein is CAWSVILGANTEAFF.

The rearrangement links TRBV18 to TRBJ2-1; D gene ambiguous. V lost 4 bases, J lost 0 bases, and 10 bases lay in between. The CDR3 covers 15 residues. Germline V CDR1 and CDR2: KGHSH, LQKENI. DNA of the CDR3: TGTGCCAGCTCACTCTTTGACACCTCCTACAATGAGCAGTTCTTC. Amino acid sequence: CASSLFDTSYNEQFF.

The chain employs TRBV9 and TRBJ1-3, with a possible D match to TRBD1 (5 bases). The germline gives CDR1 SGDLS, CDR2 YYNGEE. Trimming took 4 bases from V and 0 from J, leaving 11 bases between them. The CDR3 spans 15 residues. The CDR3, as DNA: TGTGCCAGCAGCAACCTAGGGGTCTCTGGAAACACCATATATTTT. Translation gives CASSNLGVSGNTIYF.

The chain recombines TRBV7-6 with TRBJ2-1, with TRBD2 matching 13 bases. V was clipped by 5 bases and J by 2 bases; unmatched bases: 3. Germline V gives CDR1 SGHVS, CDR2 FNYEAQ. The length of the CDR3 is 16 residues. Written as DNA, the CDR3 is TGTGCCAGCAGCGTGACTAGCGGGGGGACCTACAATGAGCAGTTCTTC. It specifies CASSVTSGGTYNEQFF. Full variable domain (outside the CDR3, taken from reference TRBV7-6 and TRBJ2-1): GAGVSQSPRYKVTKRGQDVALRCDPISGHVSLYWYRQALGQGPEFLTYFNYEAQQDKSGLPNDRFSAERPEGSISTLTIQRTEQRDSAMYRCASSVTSGGTYNEQFFGPGTRLTVL.

Concerning this clone itself: The sample has other DNA sequences that encode this CDR3 too. The chain recombines TRBV7-6 with TRBJ1-3; TRBD1 aligns across 8 bases. The CDR3 has 16 residues. V was pared by 3 bases and J by 0 bases, with 4 bases of the junction left unmatched. The V gene's germline CDR1 is SGHVS and CDR2 FNYEAQ. DNA for the CDR3: TGTGCCAGCAGCTTGGGGACAGGCCGCTCTGGAAACACCATATATTTT. This codes for CASSLGTGRSGNTIYF.

This chain joins TRBV12-3 or TRBV12-4 and TRBJ2-5; no reliable D call. The CDR3 runs to 12 residues. The ends were cut back, 2 bases at V and 5 bases at J, with 6 bases in the middle. Here the CDR3 reads CASSLTQETQYF. The CDR3, as DNA: TGTGCCAGCAGTTTAACCCAGGAGACCCAGTACTTC.

This clone was counted a few times. This rearrangement joins TRBV9 to TRBJ1-4; 7 bases agree with TRBD1. V gave up 3 bases and J gave up 4 bases; unmatched junction bases: 3. The CDR3 spans 14 residues. Germline V CDR1 and CDR2: SGDLS, YYNGEE. CDR3 DNA: TGTGCCAGCAGCGCTGGGGACAGTAATGAAAAACTGTTTTTT. It specifies CASSAGDSNEKLFF.

This chain joins TRBV28 and TRBJ2-7, with 9 bases fitting TRBD2. Germline assignment: CDR1 MDHEN and CDR2 SYDVKM. The CDR3 runs to 16 residues. V shed 7 bases, J shed 0 bases, and the junction held 10 bases outside the gene matches. The CDR3 spells CASTPAGLATSYEQYF. The CDR3 DNA sequence: TGTGCCAGCACCCCCGCCGGACTAGCGACCTCCTACGAGCAGTACTTC.

This clone showed up just once. The chain is built from TRBV6-1 and TRBJ1-1, with a weak D call TRBD1 (5 bases). The germline V gene encodes CDR1 MNHNS and CDR2 SASEGT. V was cut by 1 base and J by 4 bases, with 13 bases left in between. The CDR3 is 15 residues long. The CDR3 loop reads CASSEVGGDGTEAFF. The CDR3 DNA sequence: TGTGCCAGCAGTGAAGTCGGGGGGGACGGCACTGAAGCTTTCTTT.

The genes are TRBV30 and TRBJ1-1; 9 bases map to TRBD1. This CDR3 has 14 amino acids. Germline assignment: CDR1 GTSNPN and CDR2 SVGIG (reference sequence). The trim removed 2 bases at V and 8 bases at J, leaving 9 bases unmatched. CDR3 sequence: CAWSPAPGQGEAFF. The CDR3 DNA follows: TGTGCCTGGAGTCCGGCCCCGGGACAGGGCGAAGCTTTCTTT. Supplemented by reference TRBV30 and TRBJ1-1, the full variable domain reads SQTIHQWPATLVQPVGSPLSLECTVEGTSNPNLYWYRQAAGRGLQLLFYSVGIGQISSEVPQNLSASRPQDRQFILSSKKLLLSDSGFYLCAWSPAPGQGEAFFGQGTRLTVV.

The V call is TRBV30, the J call TRBJ2-7; TRBD2 matches 11 bases. In germline, CDR1 is GTSNPN, CDR2 SVGIG (reference sequence). With V trimmed by 2 bases and J by 6 bases, 3 bases remained unmatched. This CDR3 has 13 residues. The CDR3, as DNA: TGTGCCTGGAGTAGACTAGCGGGACTCGAGCAGTACTTC. Translating it yields CAWSRLAGLEQYF.

This rearrangement joins TRBV2 to TRBJ1-4, with D perhaps matching TRBD1 (6 bases). The CDR3 has 13 amino acids. Trimming shortened V by 6 bases and J by 7 bases, and 12 bases separated the two germline ends. Per the germline V gene, CDR1 is SNHLY and CDR2 is FYNNEI. In nucleotides, the CDR3 is TGTGCCAGCAGGGGGGGCGTGGGTGAAAAACTGTTTTTT. This gives the protein CASRGGVGEKLFF.

V is TRBV29-1 and J is TRBJ2-7; D is unclear. The CDR3 is made up of 11 amino acids. The germline V and J ends were trimmed by 7 bases and 3 bases, with 10 bases remaining between them. Germline CDR1 SQVTM, CDR2 ANQGSEA. CDR3 coding DNA: TGCAGCGGAATTTTGGGCTACGAGCAGTACTTC. Translating it yields CSGILGYEQYF.

The gene calls are TRBV18 and TRBJ1-6; no clear D. V gave up 8 bases and J gave up 3 bases, with 14 bases separating them. The CDR3 spans 15 residues. Germline lookup yields CDR1 KGHSH and CDR2 LQKENI. CDR3 nucleotides: TGTGCCAGCACTACGGGAGGGAACTATAATTCACCCCTCCACTTT. Protein sequence: CASTTGGNYNSPLHF.

The CDR3 sequence is CATNRDENSPLHF. For the CDR3, the DNA is TGTGCCACAAACAGGGACGAGAATTCACCCCTCCACTTT. The chain uses TRBV10-3 and TRBJ1-6, with a possible D match to TRBD1 (6 bases). Germline-derived CDR1 and CDR2 are ENHRY and SYGVKD. The CDR3 is 13 amino acids. V lost 10 bases, J lost 7 bases, and 14 bases lay in between.

This chain uses TRBV15 with TRBJ1-1, with a tentative D call TRBD1 (5 bases). The CDR3 covers 14 residues. Trimming shortened V by 1 base and J by 5 bases, and 11 bases separated the two germline ends. Per germline, CDR1 LNHNV and CDR2 YYDKDF (reference sequence). For the CDR3, the DNA is TGTGCCACCAGCAGAGCACAGGAGAGGACTGAAGCTTTCTTT. The encoded protein is CATSRAQERTEAFF.

The rearrangement uses TRBV3-1 (or the pseudogene TRBV3-2) and TRBJ1-5; 7 bases match TRBD1. This CDR3 is 17 amino acids long. The ends lost 0 bases at V and 1 base at J; junction bases unmatched: 6. The germline V gene has CDR1 LGHDT and CDR2 YNNKEL (reference sequence). For the CDR3, the DNA is TGTGCCAGCAGCCAAGAAAGGACAGGCTCGAGCAATCAGCCCCAGCATTTT. This codes for CASSQERTGSSNQPQHF.

This clone was counted a single time. The chain joins TRBV7-2 to TRBJ2-5, with 11 bases lining up with TRBD1. Germline V gene sequence: CDR1 SGHTA, CDR2 FQGNSA. Trimming at V came to 3 bases and at J to 6 bases, leaving 6 bases not matched to a gene. The CDR3 runs to 15 residues. The CDR3 region has the DNA TGTGCCAGCAGCTTCTCCGGGACAGGGGGAAAGACCCAGTACTTC. It specifies CASSFSGTGGKTQYF.

The V gene is TRBV7-8, the J gene TRBJ1-5; D is unresolved. This CDR3 contains 15 residues. The V and J ends lost 1 base and 1 base respectively, with 8 bases between them. Germline CDR1 and CDR2: SGHVS and FQNEAQ. CDR3 sequence (DNA): TGTGCCAGCAGCTTAGGCGTGGACAGCAATCAGCCCCAGCATTTT. It translates to CASSLGVDSNQPQHF.

V usage is TRBV5-4 and J usage is TRBJ2-2; D unclear. Trimming pared 3 bases from V and 0 bases from J, leaving 3 bases between. The CDR3 runs to 13 residues. CDR1 SGHNT and CDR2 YYREEE come from the germline V gene (reference sequence). CDR3 loop: CASSWSNTGELFF. Here the CDR3 DNA reads TGTGCCAGCAGCTGGTCGAACACCGGGGAGCTGTTTTTT.

This clone occurred once. The chain is built from TRBV5-6 and TRBJ1-2; D gene unclear. The CDR3 runs 13 residues. CDR1 is SGHDT and CDR2 is YYEEEE in the germline V gene. With 0 bases removed from V and 5 bases from J, the gap between germline ends came to 8 bases. CDR3 nucleotides: TGTGCCAGCAGCTTGGAGGGCGGTTATGGCTACACCTTC. Translated: CASSLEGGYGYTF.

This clone appeared a few times. This chain joins TRBV11-2 and TRBJ1-4; no definite D call. There are 14 residues in the CDR3. The germline gives CDR1 SGHAT, CDR2 FQNNGV. Trimming cost V 6 bases and J 8 bases, with 16 bases left between them. The CDR3 region has the DNA TGTGCCAGCAGACCCGGGAGCTTACGGGAAAAACTGTTTTTT. Translated, it gives CASRPGSLREKLFF.

This chain links TRBV6-1 with TRBJ1-5; no definite D call. Trimming left V 2 bases short and J 6 bases short, with 11 bases between. The CDR3 length is 14 residues. CDR1 and CDR2 from the germline V gene are MNHNS and SASEGT. CDR3 residues: CASSESRGPQPQHF. The CDR3 DNA is TGTGCCAGCAGTGAATCCCGGGGTCCTCAGCCCCAGCATTTT.

The chain couples TRBV6-1 to TRBJ2-4, with D unclear. This CDR3 is built from 16 residues. V gave up 4 bases and J gave up 7 bases, with 20 bases separating them. The V gene's germline CDR1 is MNHNS and CDR2 SASEGT. As DNA, the CDR3 is TGTGCCAGCAGTGGGGCCCGGGCGAAGCAAGGGAACATTCAGTACTTC. Translation gives CASSGARAKQGNIQYF.

This chain uses TRBV19 with TRBJ1-1, with 12 bases aligning to TRBD1. Trimming took 4 bases from V and 5 from J; bases not matched to a gene: 5. Germline CDR1 LNHDA, CDR2 SQIVND (reference sequence). The CDR3 has 15 residues. The CDR3 region is CASSNPGQGATEAFF. The CDR3 DNA is TGTGCCAGTAGTAACCCGGGACAGGGGGCGACTGAAGCTTTCTTT.

The genes are TRBV7-2 and TRBJ1-3; TRBD1 matches 8 bases. Losses at the gene ends were 3 bases for V and 0 bases for J; bases not matched to a gene: 4. CDR1 is SGHTA, CDR2 FQGNSA, per germline. The CDR3 spans 16 residues. For the CDR3, the DNA is TGTGCCAGCAGCTTCTGGACAGGGAGCTCTGGAAACACCATATATTTT. Translation: CASSFWTGSSGNTIYF.